Below are 16 T cell receptor beta chains sequenced from a single sample in a study of T cell changes during pregnancy in multiple sclerosis. The assay was immunoSEQ multiplex PCR, and TCRdb's table has in-frame clones only and misses some. In the table there are around 50,000 clones, 93% of which are singletons. Specimen: CD8+ T cells from peripheral blood mononuclear cells, collected in the second trimester of pregnancy. The source is a female donor with multiple sclerosis, enrolled in a pregnancy study.

V usage is TRBV29-1 and J usage is TRBJ2-5; 7 positions agree with TRBD1. CDR1 and CDR2 (germline): SQVTM, ANQGSEA. V dropped 4 bases and J dropped 0; count of bases not matched to a gene: 5. This CDR3 is 14 amino acids long. The CDR3 DNA follows: TGCAGCGTTGCCGGGACAGATGACCAAGAGACCCAGTACTTC. Protein sequence: CSVAGTDDQETQYF.

The chain is built from TRBV10-1 and TRBJ2-7, with 7 bases matching TRBD2. The germline V gene has CDR1 WNHNN and CDR2 SYGVQD (reference sequence). The length of the CDR3 is 13 residues. V was pared by 8 bases and J by 4 bases, with 8 bases of the junction left unmatched. The DNA for the CDR3 is TGCGCCAGCCCCACGGGACTATTTTACGAGCAGTACTTC. Its translation: CASPTGLFYEQYF.

The CDR3 DNA reads TGCAGCGTTGGCTCGGGAATGGGCGACTATGGCTACACCTTC. Its translation is CSVGSGMGDYGYTF. The rearrangement uses TRBV29-1 and TRBJ1-2; D remains unclear. Germline CDR1 SQVTM, CDR2 ANQGSEA. The CDR3 covers 14 residues. Trimming took 4 bases from V and 3 from J, leaving 15 bases between them.

The V gene is TRBV5-1, the J gene TRBJ1-2; 10 nucleotides agree with TRBD1. Germline V CDR1 and CDR2: SGHRS, YFSETQ. The CDR3 contains 17 residues. The ends lost 0 bases at V and 4 bases at J; junction bases unmatched: 9. The CDR3 spells CASSLAVGTGETYGYTF. In DNA, the CDR3 is TGCGCCAGCAGCTTGGCCGTTGGGACAGGGGAGACCTATGGCTACACCTTC.

The chain is built from TRBV27 and TRBJ2-1; maybe TRBD1 (8 bases). This CDR3 region has 18 residues. Between the trimmed V and J ends, which lost 3 bases and 5 bases, there was a span of 23 bases. Germline V CDR1 and CDR2: MNHEY, SMNVEV (reference sequence). This CDR3 reads CASSLSGTGRLEDNEQFF. The CDR3 DNA sequence: TGTGCCAGCAGTTTGAGCGGGACAGGTCGGCTTGAGGACAATGAGCAGTTCTTC.

This clone was seen once. The J gene is TRBJ2-1, the V gene TRBV7-3, with 12 bases identical to TRBD2. Germline V CDR1 and CDR2: SGHTA, FQGTGA. The CDR3 is 14 amino acids. The junction had 3 bases not matched to a gene; V was cut back by 5 bases and J by 7 bases. CDR3 protein: CASSPTSGGNEQFF. CDR3 DNA sequence: TGTGCCAGCAGCCCAACTAGCGGGGGGAATGAGCAGTTCTTC. The full variable domain, its missing parts supplied by reference TRBV7-3 and TRBJ2-1, is GAGVSQTPSNKVTEKGKYVELRCDPISGHTALYWYRQSLGQGPEFLIYFQGTGAADDSGLPNDRFFAVRPEGSVSTLKIQRTERGDSAVYLCASSPTSGGNEQFFGPGTRLTVL.

The chain links TRBV7-2 to TRBJ2-7; unclear D gene. V lost 2 bases and J 3 bases, leaving 8 bases between the germline ends. CDR1 and CDR2 from the germline V gene are SGHTA and FQGNSA. The CDR3 extends over 13 amino acids. The CDR3 region has the DNA TGTGCCAGCAGCTTATACCCCTACTACGAGCAGTACTTC. Amino acids: CASSLYPYYEQYF.

The chain links TRBV15 to TRBJ2-1; D may be TRBD2 (5 bases). Deletions cut 0 bases from V and 7 bases from J, with 13 bases between. The CDR3 has 15 residues. Per germline, CDR1 LNHNV and CDR2 YYDKDF (reference sequence). The CDR3 DNA sequence: TGTGCCACCAGCAGAGATTCTAGCCTGGGGAATGAGCAGTTCTTC. Translation: CATSRDSSLGNEQFF.

This clone turned up a few times. This chain joins TRBV9 and TRBJ1-5, with D uncertain. CDR1 and CDR2 from the germline V gene are SGDLS and YYNGEE. V was trimmed by 0 bases and J by 0 bases, leaving 7 bases between them. The CDR3 spans 15 residues. As DNA, the CDR3 is TGTGCCAGCAGCGTAGACGGTCATAGCAATCAGCCCCAGCATTTT. As protein: CASSVDGHSNQPQHF.

The rearrangement joins TRBV6-1 to TRBJ2-1; TRBD1 matches 8 bases. Germline V gene lookup returns CDR1 MNHNS and CDR2 SASEGT. J lost 10 bases, V lost 4 bases, and 6 bases had no gene match. CDR3 length: 13 amino acids. The CDR3 coding sequence is TGTGCCAGCAGTGGGACAGGGTCACCCGAGCAGTTCTTC. Amino acids: CASSGTGSPEQFF.

This rearrangement joins TRBV7-6 to TRBJ2-7; 9 bases agree with TRBD1. V shed 5 bases, J shed 5 bases, and the junction held 7 bases outside the gene matches. This CDR3 has 14 amino acids. Per the germline V gene, CDR1 is SGHVS and CDR2 is FNYEAQ. CDR3 sequence (DNA): TGTGCCAGCAGCCTCGACAGGGGGGGAAACGAGCAGTACTTC. As protein: CASSLDRGGNEQYF. Full variable domain (rest looked up from reference TRBV7-6 and TRBJ2-7): GAGVSQSPRYKVTKRGQDVALRCDPISGHVSLYWYRQALGQGPEFLTYFNYEAQQDKSGLPNDRFSAERPEGSISTLTIQRTEQRDSAMYRCASSLDRGGNEQYFGPGTRLTVT.

This chain connects TRBV27 to TRBJ1-5, with 8 bases identical to TRBD1. The germline V gene encodes CDR1 MNHEY and CDR2 SMNVEV (reference sequence). The J segment lost 4 bases and the V segment lost 2 bases, leaving 4 bases of the junction unmatched. CDR3 size: 15 residues. In DNA form, the CDR3 reads TGTGCCAGCAGTTTAGGGACAGGAGGGAATCAGCCCCAGCATTTT. This translates into CASSLGTGGNQPQHF.

The rearrangement uses TRBV27 and TRBJ2-1, with D tentatively TRBD2 (6 bases). The CDR3 length is 15 residues. The germline V gene encodes CDR1 MNHEY and CDR2 SMNVEV (reference sequence). Trimming shortened V by 5 bases and J by 4 bases, and 15 bases separated the two germline ends. CDR3 sequence (DNA): TGTGCCAGCAGTCCTATCGCCGGGACTTACAATGAGCAGTTCTTC. Amino acids: CASSPIAGTYNEQFF.

The chain uses TRBV7-9 and TRBJ2-2; D ambiguous. V was cut by 3 bases and J by 7 bases, with 6 bases left in between. Germline-derived CDR1 and CDR2 are SEHNR and FQNEAQ (reference sequence). The CDR3 has 12 amino acids. DNA of the CDR3: TGTGCCAGCAGCTTGGCGGTCGGGGAGCTGTTTTTT. It codes for CASSLAVGELFF.

V and J are TRBV4-2 and TRBJ1-1, with TRBD1 matching over 7 bases. Germline CDR1 and CDR2: LGHNA and YNFKEQ. The trim removed 4 bases at V and 0 bases at J, leaving 8 bases unmatched. This CDR3 has 16 residues. The CDR3, as DNA: TGTGCCAGCAGCCTGCTTCTGGGACAGATGAACACTGAAGCTTTCTTT. As protein: CASSLLLGQMNTEAFF.

The rearrangement links TRBV4-3 to TRBJ2-3; D gene unclear. Trimming removed 0 bases from V and 5 bases from J, with 9 bases in between. The CDR3 covers 14 residues. The germline V gene encodes CDR1 LGHNA and CDR2 YSLEER. CDR3 in DNA: TGCGCCAGCAGCCAAGACCAGGTAGAAGATACGCAGTATTTT. As protein: CASSQDQVEDTQYF.